This entry lists 24 T cell receptor beta chains sequenced from one sample in a study of blood T cell repertoires in COVID-19. The protocol was immunoSEQ multiplex PCR, while the TCRdb copy is restricted to in-frame clones and leaves out a portion. The sample contains some 30,000 clones, approximately 85% of which appear only once. The specimen was peripheral blood. The receptors were gathered from a woman older than 75 with COVID-19, enrolled during active disease.

The chain has TRBV6-5 and TRBJ2-1, with TRBD1 identical over 9 bases. CDR3 length equals 15 residues. Germline loops: CDR1 MNHEY, CDR2 SVGAGI. J was trimmed by 6 bases and V by 7 bases; bases with no gene match: 10. The CDR3 sequence: CASTRQGTGSNEQFF. The CDR3 DNA is TGTGCCAGCACCCGACAGGGGACAGGGTCCAATGAGCAGTTCTTC.

This sequence joins TRBV7-7 and TRBJ2-5; 7 positions match TRBD1. Germline V gene lookup returns CDR1 SSHAT and CDR2 FNYEAQ (reference sequence). J was trimmed by 4 bases and V by 1 base; bases with no gene match: 6. The CDR3 spans 15 residues. CDR3 DNA: TGTGCCAGCAGCTTAGAAGGGGGCCGGGGAGAGACCCAGTACTTC. Translation gives CASSLEGGRGETQYF.

CDR3 protein: CATSRRTQGGEQYF. CDR3 in DNA: TGTGCCACCAGCAGAAGGACGCAGGGAGGCGAGCAGTACTTC. The rearrangement joins TRBV15 to TRBJ2-7, with a possible D match to TRBD2 (6 bases). CDR3 length: 14 amino acids. Germline V gene sequence: CDR1 LNHNV, CDR2 YYDKDF (reference sequence). The V and J ends lost 2 bases and 6 bases respectively, with 14 bases between them.

V is TRBV6-6 and J is TRBJ1-2, with 10 bases fitting TRBD1. The CDR3 contains 15 residues. The germline V gene has CDR1 MNHNY and CDR2 SVGAGI (reference sequence). V lost 0 bases and J lost 6; bases outside the gene matches: 4. The CDR3, as DNA: TGTGCCAGCAGTTACTCGTCCGGGACAGGGGATGGCTACACCTTC. This translates into CASSYSSGTGDGYTF.

This rearrangement joins TRBV2 to TRBJ2-5; TRBD1 matches 9 bases. The length of the CDR3 is 16 residues. CDR1 SNHLY and CDR2 FYNNEI come from the germline V gene. V lost 5 bases to trimming and J lost 5 bases; unmatched junction nucleotides: 12. The CDR3 protein is CASSQSQGQGSETQYF. The CDR3, as DNA: TGTGCCAGCAGTCAATCCCAGGGACAGGGTTCTGAGACCCAGTACTTC.

The chain carries TRBV9 and TRBJ1-6; 7 nucleotides line up with TRBD1. The V gene end was trimmed by 4 bases and the J gene end by 6 bases; junction bases not matched to a gene: 13. Germline CDR1 reads SGDLS; CDR2 reads YYNGEE. This CDR3 is built from 17 residues. CDR3 protein: CASSPETGFGRNSPLHF. DNA of the CDR3: TGTGCCAGCAGCCCAGAGACAGGGTTCGGACGTAATTCACCCCTCCACTTT.

The chain combines TRBV6-5 with TRBJ2-3, with 8 bases lining up with TRBD2. V lost 0 bases to trimming and J lost 3 bases; unmatched junction nucleotides: 5. CDR1 is MNHEY, CDR2 SVGAGI, per germline. This CDR3 is 16 amino acids long. CDR3 amino acids: CASSYSHGGATDTQYF. The CDR3 nucleotides read TGTGCCAGCAGTTACTCTCACGGGGGGGCTACAGATACGCAGTATTTT.

The chain combines TRBV6-5 with TRBJ2-7; D might be TRBD1 (5 bases). Trimming removed 6 bases from V and 2 bases from J, with 11 bases in between. The CDR3 runs 13 residues. CDR1 and CDR2 (germline): MNHEY, SVGAGI. The DNA for the CDR3 is TGTGCCAGCAGCCCAGGGAACCCCTACGAGCAGTACTTC. Translating gives CASSPGNPYEQYF.

The chain employs TRBV5-4 and TRBJ2-7; no firm D call. Trimming took off 2 bases at V and 4 bases at J, with 4 bases between the two ends. The CDR3 consists of 11 residues. Germline V lookup: CDR1 SGHNT, CDR2 YYREEE (reference sequence). Written as DNA, the CDR3 is TGTGCCAGCAGCTTCGGGTACGAGCAGTACTTC. This gives the protein CASSFGYEQYF.

This chain links TRBV10-3 with TRBJ1-5; TRBD1 is a possible D gene (6 bases). V gave up 3 bases and J gave up 2 bases, with 11 bases separating them. This CDR3 has 15 amino acids. Germline CDR1 reads ENHRY; CDR2 reads SYGVKD. Here the CDR3 reads CAISDRGEGNQPQHF. The DNA for the CDR3 is TGTGCCATCAGTGACAGGGGAGAGGGCAATCAGCCCCAGCATTTT.

This chain connects TRBV10-3 to TRBJ1-2, with 9 nucleotides matching TRBD1. Unmatched junction bases numbered 3, after V lost 3 bases and J lost 7 bases. The length of the CDR3 is 13 residues. Germline CDR1 is ENHRY and CDR2 is SYGVKD. CDR3 sequence: CAISDLQGAGYTF. As DNA, the CDR3 is TGTGCCATCAGTGACTTACAGGGGGCTGGCTACACCTTC.

As to this clone: One junction end does not reproduce the germline sequence, and a read error may be involved. The gene calls are TRBV30 and TRBJ2-3, with TRBD1 matching 10 bases. From germline, CDR1 is GTSNPN and CDR2 SVGIG (reference sequence). The CDR3 is 12 amino acids. This CDR3 reads CAWSPMTGGCHF. CDR3 in DNA: TGTGCCTGGAGTCCAATGACAGGGGGCTGCCATTTT.

The chain recombines TRBV19 with TRBJ1-5; perhaps TRBD1 as D (5 bases). Trimming left V 7 bases short and J 0 bases short, with 16 bases between. Germline V gives CDR1 LNHDA, CDR2 SQIVND (reference sequence). The CDR3 length is 16 residues. DNA of the CDR3: TGTGCCAGTATGGCTCCCCGACAGTTTAGCAATCAGCCCCAGCATTTT. It yields the protein CASMAPRQFSNQPQHF. Looking up the rest from reference TRBV19 and TRBJ1-5 gives the full variable domain: DGGITQSPKYLFRKEGQNVTLSCEQNLNHDAMYWYRQDPGQGLRLIYYSQIVNDFQKGDIAEGYSVSREKKESFPLTVTSAQKNPTAFYLCASMAPRQFSNQPQHFGDGTRLSIL.

The chain employs TRBV11-3 and TRBJ2-2; the match to TRBD1 covers 11 bases. CDR3 length: 15 residues. Germline V gives CDR1 SGHNT, CDR2 YENEEA. V lost 5 bases to trimming and J lost 7 bases; unmatched junction nucleotides: 6. The CDR3 here is CASSLGQGVNGELFF. The CDR3 nucleotides are TGTGCCAGCAGCCTGGGACAGGGGGTGAACGGGGAGCTGTTTTTT.

This chain uses TRBV30 with TRBJ1-1, with D possibly TRBD1 on 5 matching bases. CDR1 and CDR2 from the germline V gene are GTSNPN and SVGIG (reference sequence). The V end lost 2 bases, the J end lost 10 bases, and 14 bases lay between the germline ends. The CDR3 is made up of 12 amino acids. The CDR3, as DNA: TGTGCCTGGAGTCAAACAGGAATGAGAGCTTTCTTT. Amino acids: CAWSQTGMRAFF.

This chain links TRBV6-5 with TRBJ1-6; D not resolved. Germline V lookup: CDR1 MNHEY, CDR2 SVGAGI. The CDR3 is made up of 16 amino acids. V shed 0 bases and J shed 6 bases, with 12 bases lying between them. CDR3 residues: CASSYSISGFNSPLHF. The CDR3 DNA is TGTGCCAGCAGTTACTCGATTTCGGGTTTTAATTCACCCCTCCACTTT.

V usage is TRBV6-6 and J usage is TRBJ2-1; tentative D call: TRBD1 (6 bases). The germline V gene encodes CDR1 MNHNY and CDR2 SVGAGI (reference sequence). The CDR3 consists of 14 residues. Trimming took 2 bases from V and 7 from J, leaving 12 bases between them. This CDR3 reads CASSYDFQGNEQFF. As DNA, the CDR3 is TGTGCCAGCAGTTACGATTTTCAGGGGAATGAGCAGTTCTTC.

This clone came up once. This chain uses TRBV5-1 with TRBJ2-1, with a tentative D call TRBD1 (6 bases). The length of the CDR3 is 16 residues. Germline V CDR1 and CDR2: SGHRS, YFSETQ. V lost 6 bases and J lost 5, with 21 bases in between. CDR3 DNA sequence: TGCGCCAGCACCAAAATACAGGGTGGAGGTAACAATGAGCAGTTCTTC. Residues: CASTKIQGGGNNEQFF.

This chain uses TRBV7-6 with TRBJ2-3; 14 nucleotides line up with TRBD2. The CDR3 extends over 16 amino acids. Germline lookup yields CDR1 SGHVS and CDR2 FNYEAQ. The V gene end was trimmed by 6 bases and the J gene end by 6 bases; junction bases not matched to a gene: 8. CDR3 bases: TGTGCCAGCAGTATGACTAGCGGGGGGGCAAGGGATACGCAGTATTTT. Protein: CASSMTSGGARDTQYF.

The chain has TRBV6-1 and TRBJ1-1; D unresolved. This CDR3 spans 16 amino acids. CDR1 and CDR2 from the germline V gene are MNHNS and SASEGT. V was cut by 4 bases and J by 2 bases, with 17 bases left in between. CDR3 amino acids: CASSVRPDTLNTEAFF. For the CDR3, the DNA is TGTGCCAGCAGTGTTAGGCCAGACACATTAAACACTGAAGCTTTCTTT.

This chain joins TRBV19 and TRBJ1-2; no clear D. This CDR3 is 14 amino acids long. The germline CDR1 and CDR2 sequences are LNHDA and SQIVND (reference sequence). V lost 6 bases and J lost 2, with 13 bases in between. The CDR3 region is CASRLARHNYGYTF. The DNA for the CDR3 is TGTGCCAGTAGATTGGCCAGGCACAACTATGGCTACACCTTC.

The V call is TRBV2, the J call TRBJ2-1; TRBD1 might be the D (6 bases). Trimming took 6 bases from V and 1 from J, leaving 7 bases between them. The CDR3 consists of 13 residues. Germline V gene lookup returns CDR1 SNHLY and CDR2 FYNNEI. CDR3 protein: CASSGQSYNEQFF. CDR3 nucleotide sequence: TGTGCCAGCAGCGGACAGTCCTACAATGAGCAGTTCTTC.

The V call is TRBV19, the J call TRBJ2-2; 13 bases align to TRBD2. The CDR3 has 18 amino acids. CDR1 LNHDA and CDR2 SQIVND come from the germline V gene (reference sequence). The V segment lost 6 bases and the J segment 0 bases; nucleotides outside the gene matches: 7. The CDR3 sequence: CASSRGLAGATNTGELFF. CDR3 DNA: TGTGCCAGTAGCCGTGGACTAGCGGGGGCTACGAACACCGGGGAGCTGTTTTTT.

The CDR3 DNA reads as TGTGCCAGCAGCCCCGGGGTCGGCTATCCAAAGCTGTTTTTT. It translates to CASSPGVGYPKLFF. The chain uses TRBV7-9 and TRBJ2-2, with D perhaps TRBD2 (5 bases). V lost 5 bases and J 12 bases, leaving 19 bases between the germline ends. CDR1 and CDR2 (germline): SEHNR, FQNEAQ (reference sequence). The length of the CDR3 is 14 residues.